A selection of T cell receptor beta chains follows, all from one sample in a study of cytomegalovirus exposure and HLA in healthy donors. Using immunoSEQ multiplex PCR, the repertoire was profiled, and TCRdb retains in-frame clones only, with some absent. The table has about 190,000 clones, roughly three quarters seen once. The sequencing input was PBMCs. The receptor source for this set is a woman aged 50 to 60 in good health and CMV-seronegative. The CDR3 runs from the conserved cysteine through the conserved F or W. Each record gives: D gene, clone size, J gene, V gene, CDR3 DNA, CDR3 protein. D genes are given only for firm matches. Expanded clones are given a class, and other clones once, few, many or no size at all.

D gene: TRBD2
clone size: once
J gene: TRBJ2-1
V gene: TRBV2
CDR3 DNA: TGTGCCAGCAGTACCGGGACTAGTCCTGCCAATGAGCAGTTCTTC
CDR3 protein: CASSTGTSPANEQFF

D gene: .
clone size: few
J gene: TRBJ2-7
V gene: TRBV4-1
CDR3 DNA: TGCGCCAGCAGCCAAGATCTAAGCTCCTACGAGCAGTACTTC
CDR3 protein: CASSQDLSSYEQYF

D gene: TRBD1
clone size: .
J gene: TRBJ2-5
V gene: TRBV28
CDR3 DNA: TGTGCCAGCACTCCGGGACAGTTGGAGACCCAGTACTTC
CDR3 protein: CASTPGQLETQYF

D gene: TRBD2
clone size: .
J gene: TRBJ2-5
V gene: TRBV29-1
CDR3 DNA: TGCAGCGCCGTCCCGGGACTAGCGGAGACCCAGTACTTC
CDR3 protein: CSAVPGLAETQYF

D gene: .
clone size: few
J gene: TRBJ1-5
V gene: TRBV7-6
CDR3 DNA: TGTGCCAGCAGCCCGGCGGGGATTGTTCAGCCCCAGCATTTT
CDR3 protein: CASSPAGIVQPQHF

D gene: TRBD2
clone size: .
J gene: TRBJ2-7
V gene: TRBV28
CDR3 DNA: TGTGCCAGCAGCCTTGGACTAGACTACGAGCAGTACTTC
CDR3 protein: CASSLGLDYEQYF

D gene: .
clone size: .
J gene: TRBJ1-1
V gene: TRBV11-2
CDR3 DNA: TGTGCCAGCAGCCCCAGGCGGGGCAACACTGAAGCTTTCTTT
CDR3 protein: CASSPRRGNTEAFF

D gene: .
clone size: .
J gene: TRBJ2-5
V gene: TRBV2
CDR3 DNA: TGTGCCAGCAGTGAGGAGCAACGGGGAGAGACCCAGTACTTC
CDR3 protein: CASSEEQRGETQYF

D gene: .
clone size: .
J gene: TRBJ2-2
V gene: TRBV2
CDR3 DNA: TGTGCCAGCAGTGAATGGGGAGGCGGGGAGCTGTTTTTT
CDR3 protein: CASSEWGGGELFF

D gene: TRBD1
clone size: .
J gene: TRBJ1-3
V gene: TRBV25-1
CDR3 DNA: TGTGCCAGCAGTGAGGAATCCGGGACAGGGGAAGGAGACACCATATATTTT
CDR3 protein: CASSEESGTGEGDTIYF

D gene: .
clone size: .
J gene: TRBJ2-1
V gene: TRBV19
CDR3 DNA: TGTGCCACCAGAGGAGGGAGAGAGCAGTTCTTC
CDR3 protein: CATRGGREQFF

D gene: .
clone size: few
J gene: TRBJ1-1
V gene: TRBV6-6
CDR3 DNA: TGTGCCAGCACCGAACGCCCGGGGAGCACTGAAGCTTTCTTT
CDR3 protein: CASTERPGSTEAFF

D gene: .
clone size: once
J gene: TRBJ2-7
V gene: TRBV5-1
CDR3 DNA: TGCGCCAGCAGCTTGAGGGGCTACGAGCAGTACTTC
CDR3 protein: CASSLRGYEQYF

D gene: .
clone size: .
J gene: TRBJ2-7
V gene: TRBV7-3
CDR3 DNA: TGTGCCAGCAGCTTAATGCCCGGGGGCTACGAGCAGTACTTC
CDR3 protein: CASSLMPGGYEQYF

D gene: TRBD1
clone size: .
J gene: TRBJ2-7
V gene: TRBV5-1
CDR3 DNA: TGCGCCAGCAGCGAACGGACAGGGGCCGAGCAGTACTTC
CDR3 protein: CASSERTGAEQYF

D gene: .
clone size: few
J gene: TRBJ1-1
V gene: TRBV6-5
CDR3 DNA: TGTGCCACGCGGGGGGTCGGGGGCACTGAAGCTTTCTTT
CDR3 protein: CATRGVGGTEAFF

D gene: .
clone size: .
J gene: TRBJ1-1
V gene: TRBV19
CDR3 DNA: TGTGCCAGTAGTATATGGGGGGGAATGAACACTGAAGCTTTCTTT
CDR3 protein: CASSIWGGMNTEAFF

D gene: .
clone size: .
J gene: TRBJ1-2
V gene: TRBV9
CDR3 DNA: TGTGCCAGCAGCGGTACCGCGGGCGGGGGCTATGGCTACACCTTC
CDR3 protein: CASSGTAGGGYGYTF

D gene: .
clone size: .
J gene: TRBJ2-7
V gene: TRBV29-1
CDR3 DNA: TGCAGCGGGCCTTTTTCCTCCTACGAGCAGTACTTC
CDR3 protein: CSGPFSSYEQYF

D gene: TRBD1
clone size: once
J gene: TRBJ1-5
V gene: TRBV6-6
CDR3 DNA: TGTGCCAGCAGGGGACAGGGAATAAGTGAGCCCCAGCATTTT
CDR3 protein: CASRGQGISEPQHF

D gene: .
clone size: few
J gene: TRBJ1-4
V gene: TRBV11-2
CDR3 DNA: TGTGCCAGCAGCCGGTTGGGGGGTCTTGAAAAACTGTTTTTT
CDR3 protein: CASSRLGGLEKLFF

D gene: TRBD1
clone size: .
J gene: TRBJ2-6
V gene: TRBV5-4
CDR3 DNA: TGTGCCAGCAGCTTGGAAGGGCGGACAGGGGGGGCCAACGTCCTGACTTTC
CDR3 protein: CASSLEGRTGGANVLTF

D gene: .
clone size: .
J gene: TRBJ1-5
V gene: TRBV28
CDR3 DNA: TGTGCCAGCAGCCTACCTTCGGGAGGTGGCAGGGAGGCGCAGAGCAATCAGCCCCAGCATTTT
CDR3 protein: CASSLPSGGGREAQSNQPQHF

D gene: .
clone size: few
J gene: TRBJ1-1
V gene: TRBV19
CDR3 DNA: TGTGCCAGTAGTATACAGAGGAGCACAGGGAGAGACACTGAAGCTTTCTTT
CDR3 protein: CASSIQRSTGRDTEAFF

D gene: .
clone size: .
J gene: TRBJ1-5
V gene: TRBV18
CDR3 DNA: TGTGCCAGCTCACCAGGGGCAGGGGGCAATCAGCCCCAGCATTTT
CDR3 protein: CASSPGAGGNQPQHF

D gene: TRBD2
clone size: .
J gene: TRBJ2-1
V gene: TRBV4-3
CDR3 DNA: TGCGCCAGCAGCCCCCGAGGCGGGCTAGCGGATGGGTACAATGAGCAGTTCTTC
CDR3 protein: CASSPRGGLADGYNEQFF

D gene: TRBD1
clone size: .
J gene: TRBJ1-6
V gene: TRBV6-5
CDR3 DNA: TGTGCCAGCAGTTACTCGAAGGGGGCTCAAAATTCACCCCTCCACTTT
CDR3 protein: CASSYSKGAQNSPLHF

D gene: TRBD1
clone size: few
J gene: TRBJ1-3
V gene: TRBV4-3
CDR3 DNA: TGCGCCAGCAGCCAGGTCACAGGGGCTAGCTCTGGAAACACCATATATTTT
CDR3 protein: CASSQVTGASSGNTIYF

D gene: .
clone size: .
J gene: TRBJ2-3
V gene: TRBV19
CDR3 DNA: TGTGCCAGTAGTATTAGTGTTAGGGGCCCAGATACGCAGTATTTT
CDR3 protein: CASSISVRGPDTQYF

D gene: TRBD1
clone size: once
J gene: TRBJ2-5
V gene: TRBV5-1
CDR3 DNA: TGCGCCAGCAGCATTGGGACAGCCGGAGAGACCCAGTACTTC
CDR3 protein: CASSIGTAGETQYF

D gene: TRBD1
clone size: .
J gene: TRBJ1-6
V gene: TRBV5-5
CDR3 DNA: TGTGCCAGCAGCTTGGCACCCAGGGGGCGCAGGGGCTCACCCCTCCACTTT
CDR3 protein: CASSLAPRGRRGSPLHF

D gene: TRBD1
clone size: .
J gene: TRBJ2-3
V gene: TRBV19
CDR3 DNA: TGTGCCACCCGGGACAGGGGGACAGATACGCAGTATTTT
CDR3 protein: CATRDRGTDTQYF

D gene: .
clone size: .
J gene: TRBJ2-6
V gene: TRBV7-9
CDR3 DNA: TGTGCCAGCAGCTTAGATAGGGGCCTCTTTGGTGGGGCCAACGTCCTGACTTTC
CDR3 protein: CASSLDRGLFGGANVLTF

D gene: .
clone size: .
J gene: TRBJ1-2
V gene: TRBV4-1
CDR3 DNA: TGCGCCAGCAGCCAAGTGGCCCCCAATGGCTACACCTTC
CDR3 protein: CASSQVAPNGYTF

D gene: .
clone size: .
J gene: TRBJ1-6
V gene: TRBV6-5
CDR3 DNA: TGTGCCAGCAGTTACTCGGTGTTAGAGTCACCCCTCCACTTT
CDR3 protein: CASSYSVLESPLHF

D gene: TRBD2
clone size: .
J gene: TRBJ2-3
V gene: TRBV30
CDR3 DNA: TGTGCCTGGAGTCCCACTAGCGGGGGGGCAAAAGATACGCAGTATTTT
CDR3 protein: CAWSPTSGGAKDTQYF